Listed below are T cell receptor beta chains from one sample, sequenced in a study of blood T cell repertoires in COVID-19. Clones were read by immunoSEQ multiplex PCR, and TCRdb kept only the in-frame ones, dropping some. The repertoire has approximately 190,000 clones, approximately 91% of them found once; the top ten carry 6.2%. Sequenced material: peripheral blood. The source of these receptors is a woman in her 40s who had recovered from COVID-19. Each CDR3 is given with its conserved first and last residue. A D gene is named only where the DNA matches it firmly. Clone size is given for some rows only: seen once, a few or many times, or a class if the clone is expanded.

j_gene,v_gene,d_gene,abundance,CDR3nt,CDR3aa
TRBJ2-7,TRBV10-3,TRBD1,NA,TGTGCCATCAGCACCGGGACAGATTCCTACGAGCAGTACTTC,CAISTGTDSYEQYF
TRBJ1-1,TRBV15,TRBD1,NA,TGTGCCACCAGCAGAGCCTTAACAGGGGCTGAAGCTTTCTTT,CATSRALTGAEAFF
TRBJ1-1,TRBV28,TRBD1,NA,TGTGCCAGCAGCTTTAACAGGGGGCGGAACACTGAAGCTTTCTTT,CASSFNRGRNTEAFF
TRBJ2-2,TRBV2,NA,NA,TGTGCCAGCAGACTGACCCCTAGCTCTAACACCGGGGAGCTGTTTTTT,CASRLTPSSNTGELFF
TRBJ2-5,TRBV30,NA,NA,TGTGCCTGGAGGGCTAGTGGGGAGACCCAGTACTTC,CAWRASGETQYF
TRBJ2-3,TRBV27,TRBD2,NA,TGTGCCAGCAGTTTTCCTAGCGGGAGGGACACAGATACGCAGTATTTT,CASSFPSGRDTDTQYF
TRBJ2-3,TRBV9,TRBD2,NA,TGTGCCAGCAGCGTAGGGCCTAGCGGGAGGGCAGATACGCAGTATTTT,CASSVGPSGRADTQYF
TRBJ2-1,TRBV5-4,TRBD2,NA,TGTGCCAGCAGCTTTCTAGCGGGGGGGGTAGTCGAGCAGTTCTTC,CASSFLAGGVVEQFF
TRBJ2-3,TRBV5-4,TRBD1,NA,TGTGCCAGCAGCTTTAACAGGGGCAAGGATACGCAGTATTTT,CASSFNRGKDTQYF
TRBJ1-2,TRBV12-3/TRBV12-4,NA,NA,TGTGCCAGCAGTTTAGGAGCCTATGGCTACACCTTC,CASSLGAYGYTF
TRBJ1-6,TRBV10-3,TRBD1,NA,TGTGCCATCAGAGGGACAGGGGACGATGGTTCACCCCTCCACTTT,CAIRGTGDDGSPLHF
TRBJ2-7,TRBV5-4,TRBD1,NA,TGTGCCAGCAGTCGACAGGGGAACTTCTACGAGCAGTACTTC,CASSRQGNFYEQYF
TRBJ2-7,TRBV2,TRBD2,NA,TGTGCCAGCAGTGGGCTAGCGGGAGTCGGGTACGAGCAGTACTTC,CASSGLAGVGYEQYF
TRBJ2-7,TRBV28,NA,NA,TGTGCCAGCAGTTCGCACAGCCCCTACGAGCAGTACTTC,CASSSHSPYEQYF
TRBJ2-2,TRBV5-1,TRBD1,NA,TGCGCCAGCAGCCTCGCTGACAGGGGAAGGAACACCGGGGAGCTGTTTTTT,CASSLADRGRNTGELFF
TRBJ2-1,TRBV28,TRBD1,NA,TGTGCCAGCAGCCCCCCCTGGACAGGGGCCCTCAATGAGCAGTTCTTC,CASSPPWTGALNEQFF
TRBJ1-1,TRBV10-3,TRBD1,NA,TGTGCCACCGGACAGGGAATGAACACTGAAGCTTTCTTT,CATGQGMNTEAFF
TRBJ2-7,TRBV28,NA,NA,TGTGCCAGCAGTTTAATTCTTGTCGGCGAGCAGTACTTC,CASSLILVGEQYF
TRBJ1-1,TRBV7-3,TRBD1,NA,TGTGCCAGCAGCTCAGGGACAGGGAAATTCTCTGAAGCTTTCTTT,CASSSGTGKFSEAFF
TRBJ2-5,TRBV28,TRBD2,NA,TGTGCCGCCACCACTAGCGGGATTATTCGGGAAGAGACCCAGTACTTC,CAATTSGIIREETQYF
TRBJ2-5,TRBV14,NA,few,TGTGCCAGCAGCCCCGCGGGGCAAGAGACCCAGTACTTC,CASSPAGQETQYF
TRBJ2-3,TRBV19,TRBD2,NA,TGTGCCAGTAGTTGGACTAGCGGATCAACTAGCACAGATACGCAGTATTTT,CASSWTSGSTSTDTQYF
TRBJ1-5,TRBV19,NA,NA,TGTGCCAGTAGTATACGGCAACAGCAGCCCCAGCATTTT,CASSIRQQQPQHF
TRBJ2-7,TRBV6-5,TRBD1,NA,TGTGCCAGCAAATCTACAGGGGATTACGAGCAGTACTTC,CASKSTGDYEQYF
TRBJ1-1,TRBV6-2/TRBV6-3,NA,NA,TGTGCCAGCAGTTATCGGTCTTCGAACACTGAAGCTTTCTTT,CASSYRSSNTEAFF
TRBJ2-7,TRBV7-6,TRBD2,NA,TGTGCCAGCAGCTTAGGAGGCGGGAGGGTTTACGAGCAGTACTTC,CASSLGGGRVYEQYF
TRBJ2-5,TRBV18,NA,NA,TGTGCCAGCTCAATATTAGCGTCAGAGACCCAGTACTTC,CASSILASETQYF
TRBJ1-5,TRBV6-2/TRBV6-3,TRBD1,NA,TGTGCCAGCAGTTCCCTTCGACAGGGGAGCAATCAGCCCCAGCATTTT,CASSSLRQGSNQPQHF
TRBJ1-2,TRBV25-1,TRBD1,NA,TGTGCCAGCACTACAGGGGCCTATGGCTACACCTTC,CASTTGAYGYTF
TRBJ2-3,TRBV12-3/TRBV12-4,NA,NA,TGTGCCAGCAGCCCAAGGGGTACGCAGTATTTT,CASSPRGTQYF
TRBJ2-2,TRBV7-2,NA,NA,TGTGCCAGCGGTCCTTCGGCAGGGGTGGCGAACACCGGGGAGCTGTTTTTT,CASGPSAGVANTGELFF
TRBJ2-3,TRBV30,NA,NA,TGTGCCTGGAGTAACGAGCGCGGGGTCACAGATACGCAGTATTTT,CAWSNERGVTDTQYF
TRBJ2-3,TRBV2,NA,NA,TGTGCCAGCAGTGATACTTCCCCAGATACGCAGTATTTT,CASSDTSPDTQYF
TRBJ1-2,TRBV19,TRBD1,NA,TGTGCCAGTGCGGGACAGGGTATGGGAGGCTACACCTTC,CASAGQGMGGYTF
TRBJ2-1,TRBV6-5,NA,NA,TGTGCCAGCAGCTCTGGTGGGCCTTACAATGAGCAGTTCTTC,CASSSGGPYNEQFF
TRBJ2-1,TRBV19,TRBD2,NA,TGTGCCAGTAGTGTCCCGCTAGCGGGGTATGTGGATGAGCAGTTCTTC,CASSVPLAGYVDEQFF
TRBJ1-2,TRBV30,NA,few,TGTGCCTGGAGGAACCGCAGGGCGCTTGGCTACACCTTC,CAWRNRRALGYTF
TRBJ2-1,TRBV9,NA,NA,TGTGCCAGCAGCGCCGACTCCCCCAGGGTCTACAATGAGCAGTTCTTC,CASSADSPRVYNEQFF
TRBJ2-1,TRBV6-5,NA,NA,TGTGCCAGCAGTTACTTGCGGAGCTCCTACAATGAGCAGTTCTTC,CASSYLRSSYNEQFF
TRBJ1-4,TRBV28,NA,NA,TGTGCCAGCAGTTTACTAGCCAAGCCCGGTAATGAAAAACTGTTTTTT,CASSLLAKPGNEKLFF
TRBJ2-7,TRBV9,TRBD1,NA,TGTGCCAGCAGCCTGGGGACAGGGATAGCCTACGAGCAGTACTTC,CASSLGTGIAYEQYF
TRBJ1-5,TRBV7-3,NA,few,TGTGCCAGCAGCTTAGACACCGATCAGCCCCAGCATTTT,CASSLDTDQPQHF
TRBJ2-2,TRBV12-5,TRBD1,NA,TGTGCTAGTGGTTTGGCCTGGACAGGGGGCAGCACCGGGGAGCTGTTTTTT,CASGLAWTGGSTGELFF